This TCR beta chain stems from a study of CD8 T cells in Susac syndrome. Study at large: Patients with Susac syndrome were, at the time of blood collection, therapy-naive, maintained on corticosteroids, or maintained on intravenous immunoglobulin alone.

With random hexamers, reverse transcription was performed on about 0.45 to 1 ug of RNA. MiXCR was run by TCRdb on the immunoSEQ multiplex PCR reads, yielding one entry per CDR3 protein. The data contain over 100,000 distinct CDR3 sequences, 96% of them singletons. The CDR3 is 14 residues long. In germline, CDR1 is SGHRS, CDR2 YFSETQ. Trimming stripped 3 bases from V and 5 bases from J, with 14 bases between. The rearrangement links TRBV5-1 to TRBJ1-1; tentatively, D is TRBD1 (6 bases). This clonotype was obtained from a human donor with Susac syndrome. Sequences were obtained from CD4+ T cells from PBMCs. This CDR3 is CASSSTGLRTEAFF. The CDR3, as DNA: TGCGCCAGCAGCTCGACAGGCCTGCGGACTGAAGCTTTCTTT.